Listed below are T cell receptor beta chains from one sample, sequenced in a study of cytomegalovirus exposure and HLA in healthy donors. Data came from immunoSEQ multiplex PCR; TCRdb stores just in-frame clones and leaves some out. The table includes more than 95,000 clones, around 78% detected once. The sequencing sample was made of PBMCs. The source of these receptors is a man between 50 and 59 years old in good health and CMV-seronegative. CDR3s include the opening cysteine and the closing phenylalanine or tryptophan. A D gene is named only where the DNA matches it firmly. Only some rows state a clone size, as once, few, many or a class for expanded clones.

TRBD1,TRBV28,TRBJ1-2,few,TGTGCCAGCAGTTCCCAGGGGGCGGGGTATGGCTACACCTTC,CASSSQGAGYGYTF
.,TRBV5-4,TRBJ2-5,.,TGTGCCAGCAGCGTCTCCAGGGGAGTTGAAGAGACCCAGTACTTC,CASSVSRGVEETQYF
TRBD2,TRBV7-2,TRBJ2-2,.,TGTGCCAGCAGCTCCCGGACGACTAGCCGGGCCGGGGAGCTGTTTTTT,CASSSRTTSRAGELFF
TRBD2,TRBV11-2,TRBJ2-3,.,TGTGCCAGCAGCTTGGCTAGCGGGGGGGGGACAGATACGCAGTATTTT,CASSLASGGGTDTQYF
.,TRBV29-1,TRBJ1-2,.,TGCAGCGTTGTAAGGGAGGGGAACTACTATGGCTACACCTTC,CSVVREGNYYGYTF
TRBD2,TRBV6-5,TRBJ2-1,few,TGTGCCACCTCCCTTAGCGGGGGGGCTTATGAGCAGTTCTTC,CATSLSGGAYEQFF
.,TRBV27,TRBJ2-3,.,TGTGCCAGCAGTTTACAGGGATCCACAGATACGCAGTATTTT,CASSLQGSTDTQYF
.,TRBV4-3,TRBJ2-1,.,TGCGCCAGCAGCCAAGGGGTACAGGGTCCCTACAATGAGCAGTTCTTC,CASSQGVQGPYNEQFF
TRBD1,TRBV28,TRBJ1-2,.,TGTGCCAGCAACAGGGGTAACTATGGCTACACCTTC,CASNRGNYGYTF
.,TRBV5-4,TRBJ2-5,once,TGTGCCAGCAGGATTGGGGGGGGCCAGGGAGAGACCCAGTACTTC,CASRIGGGQGETQYF
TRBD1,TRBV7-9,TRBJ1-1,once,TGTGCCAGCAGCCGGAATTATGGGACAGGGGGCGCGGTAGCTTTCTTT,CASSRNYGTGGAVAFF
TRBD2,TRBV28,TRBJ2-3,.,TGTGCCAGCAGTTCATTGACTAGCGGGGGAGGGTATTTT,CASSSLTSGGGYF
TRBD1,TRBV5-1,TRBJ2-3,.,TGCGCCAGCAGCATCCAGGGGGCCGGGGGAGATACGCAGTATTTT,CASSIQGAGGDTQYF
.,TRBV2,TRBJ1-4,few,TGTGCCAGCAGCCCCGGGCAGGGCGGATTCCATGAAAAACTGTTTTTT,CASSPGQGGFHEKLFF
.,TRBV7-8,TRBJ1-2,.,TGTGCCAGCAGCACCCGGACAGATCTCTATGGCTACACCTTC,CASSTRTDLYGYTF
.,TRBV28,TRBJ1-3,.,TGTGCCAGCAGGGAACAGGGAGGAAACACCATATATTTT,CASREQGGNTIYF
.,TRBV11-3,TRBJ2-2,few,TGTGCCAGCAGCTTCGACACCGGGGAGCTGTTTTTT,CASSFDTGELFF
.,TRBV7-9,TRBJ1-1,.,TGTTCCAGCAGCTTACGTATACAGGGAAACACTGAAGCTTTCTTT,CSSSLRIQGNTEAFF
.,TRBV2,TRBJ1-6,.,TGTGCCAGCAGTGATCAGGGGCGGAATTCACCCCTCCACTTT,CASSDQGRNSPLHF
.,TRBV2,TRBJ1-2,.,TGTGCCAGCAGTGAAGCAGGTGTTGCGGTCCCTACTGGCTACACCTTC,CASSEAGVAVPTGYTF
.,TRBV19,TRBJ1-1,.,TGTGCCAGTAGTATCAGGGGAACGGCTGAAGCTTTCTTT,CASSIRGTAEAFF
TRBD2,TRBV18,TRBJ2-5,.,TGTGCCAGCTCCGTACTAGCGGACCAAGAGACCCAGTACTTC,CASSVLADQETQYF
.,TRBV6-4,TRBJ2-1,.,TGTGCCAGCAGTCTGGACAATTCCTACAATGAGCAGTTCTTC,CASSLDNSYNEQFF
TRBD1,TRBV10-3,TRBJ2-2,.,TGTGCCATCAGTGAGTCGACAGGGACAGCCGACACCGGGGAGCTGTTTTTT,CAISESTGTADTGELFF
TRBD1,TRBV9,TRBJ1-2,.,TGTGCAAGTCGGGGACAGGGTTTTAACTATGGCTACACCTTC,CASRGQGFNYGYTF
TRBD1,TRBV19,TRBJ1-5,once,TGTGCCACCACCGCCGGGACAGGGCCTCAGCCCCAGCATTTT,CATTAGTGPQPQHF
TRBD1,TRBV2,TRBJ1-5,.,TGTGCCAGCAGTGAGACCCCCGCGACAGGGGAGGGCAATCAGCCCCAGCATTTT,CASSETPATGEGNQPQHF
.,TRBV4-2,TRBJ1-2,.,TGTGCCAGCAGCCCACCCACAGGGACTAACTATGGCTACACCTTC,CASSPPTGTNYGYTF
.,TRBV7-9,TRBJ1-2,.,TGTGCCAGCAGCCCCGATCGCGGGGGGATAAACTATGGCTACACCTTC,CASSPDRGGINYGYTF
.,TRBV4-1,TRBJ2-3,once,TGCGCCAGCAGCCTCAGGGGCCTTGGGGACACAGATACGCAGTATTTT,CASSLRGLGDTDTQYF
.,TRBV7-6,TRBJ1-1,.,TGTGCCAGCAGCTCTGACAGTATGAACACTGAAGCTTTCTTT,CASSSDSMNTEAFF
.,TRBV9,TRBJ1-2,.,TGTGCCAGCAGCGTAGAGGCAGGGCTTTCGGACTATGGCTACACCTTC,CASSVEAGLSDYGYTF
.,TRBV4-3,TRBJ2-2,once,TGCGCCAGCAGCCAAGCGGGGAACACCGGGGAGCTGTTTTTT,CASSQAGNTGELFF
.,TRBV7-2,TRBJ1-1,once,TGTGCCAGCAGCTTAACAACAGGTGGCACTGAAGCTTTCTTT,CASSLTTGGTEAFF
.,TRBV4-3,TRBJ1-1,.,TGCGCCAGCAGCCAAGGGCCAGCGGGGTCGGGGAACACTGAAGCTTTCTTT,CASSQGPAGSGNTEAFF
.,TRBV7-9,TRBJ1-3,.,TGTGCCAGCAGCTTCGTCAAACAAACACAGGTTCCGGACACCATATATTTT,CASSFVKQTQVPDTIYF
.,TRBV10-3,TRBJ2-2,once,TGTGCCATCAGTGATTCAGGGACGAACACCGGGGAGCTGTTTTTT,CAISDSGTNTGELFF
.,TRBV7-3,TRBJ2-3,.,TGTGCCAGCAGCTTAACGGAACCCGGGGGCACAGATACGCAGTATTTT,CASSLTEPGGTDTQYF
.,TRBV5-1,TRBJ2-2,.,TGCGCCAGCAGCTCGGGGGAGAGCGGGGAGCTGTTTTTT,CASSSGESGELFF
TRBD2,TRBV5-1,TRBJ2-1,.,TGCGCCAGCAGCCTCCCTAGCGGGGGGGCTGAGCAGTTCTTC,CASSLPSGGAEQFF
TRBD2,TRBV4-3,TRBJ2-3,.,TGCGCCAGCAGCACCCGGACTAGCGGGGTTGCAGATACGCAGTATTTT,CASSTRTSGVADTQYF
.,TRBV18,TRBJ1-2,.,TGTGCCAGCTCACCACCGGCCGATCCAGGGTATGGCTACACCTTC,CASSPPADPGYGYTF
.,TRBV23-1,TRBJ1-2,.,TGCGCCAGCAGTCAATCGAGGTACCCGTGGGACACCTTC,CASSQSRYPWDTF
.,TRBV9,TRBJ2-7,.,TGTGCCAGCAGCGTAGCGGGGGTTGGCGAGCAGTACTTC,CASSVAGVGEQYF
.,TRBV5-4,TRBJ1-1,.,TGTGCCAGCAGCTTGGCCGGAGGTTTAGGCACTGAAGCTTTCTTT,CASSLAGGLGTEAFF
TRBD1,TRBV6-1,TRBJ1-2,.,TGTGCCAGCAGTGAAGTGGTGGACAGGGATGGTGGCTACACCTTC,CASSEVVDRDGGYTF
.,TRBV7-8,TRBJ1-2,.,TGTGCCAGCAGTTACAGGGCCGAGGATTCCTATGGCTACACCTTC,CASSYRAEDSYGYTF
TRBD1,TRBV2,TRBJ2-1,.,TGTGCCAAGGACCCGACAGGGGCTGGGGATGAGCAGTTCTTC,CAKDPTGAGDEQFF